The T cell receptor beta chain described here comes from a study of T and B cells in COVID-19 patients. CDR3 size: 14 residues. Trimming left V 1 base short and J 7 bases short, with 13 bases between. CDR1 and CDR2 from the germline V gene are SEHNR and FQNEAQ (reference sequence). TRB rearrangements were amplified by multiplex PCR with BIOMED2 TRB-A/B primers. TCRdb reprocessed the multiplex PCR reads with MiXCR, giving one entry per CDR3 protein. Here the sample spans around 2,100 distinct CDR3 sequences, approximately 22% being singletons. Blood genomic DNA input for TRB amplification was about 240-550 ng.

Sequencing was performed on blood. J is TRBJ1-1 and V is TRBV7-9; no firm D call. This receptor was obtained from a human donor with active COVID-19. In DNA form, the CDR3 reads TGTGCCAGCAGCTTAGGGGCGGGAGAAGGTGAAGCTTTCTTT. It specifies CASSLGAGEGEAFF.